This is a list of T cell receptor beta chains from one sample in a study of blood T cell repertoires in COVID-19. Repertoires were generated with immunoSEQ multiplex PCR, while TCRdb's copy carries only in-frame clones and drops some. This table holds 150,000 or so clones, around 89% found once. The source material was peripheral blood. These receptors were collected from a man aged 60-69 years with active or convalescent COVID-19. Each CDR3 is given with its conserved first and last residue. The D gene is left open where the match is weak. Clone size, where shown, is once, few, many, or a class for clones that have expanded.

D gene | clone size | J gene | V gene | CDR3 protein | CDR3 DNA
- | - | TRBJ1-1 | TRBV30 | CAWSVMNTEAFF | TGTGCCTGGAGTGTCATGAACACTGAAGCTTTCTTT
- | - | TRBJ2-5 | TRBV6-5 | CASSPGTIQETQYF | TGTGCCAGCAGCCCCGGGACAATCCAAGAGACCCAGTACTTC
- | - | TRBJ2-7 | TRBV7-2 | CASSLGALTPYEQYF | TGTGCCAGCAGCTTAGGGGCTCTTACCCCCTACGAGCAGTACTTC
- | - | TRBJ1-1 | TRBV11-2 | CASSLSRGGNTEAFF | TGTGCCAGCAGCTTAAGCAGGGGTGGAAACACTGAAGCTTTCTTT
TRBD1 | - | TRBJ1-2 | TRBV6-1 | CASSAQQGAQDYGYTF | TGTGCCAGCAGTGCCCAACAGGGGGCGCAGGACTATGGCTACACCTTC
- | - | TRBJ2-3 | TRBV5-1 | CASSSSTGTDTQYF | TGCGCCAGCAGCTCCTCGACAGGCACAGATACGCAGTATTTT
TRBD1 | - | TRBJ1-6 | TRBV28 | CASSPSQTGRNSPLHF | TGTGCCAGCAGTCCCAGCCAGACAGGGCGCAATTCACCCCTCCACTTT
TRBD1 | - | TRBJ1-3 | TRBV29-1 | CSVPDRAGNTIYF | TGCAGCGTACCTGACAGGGCTGGAAACACCATATATTTT
TRBD1 | - | TRBJ1-1 | TRBV5-1 | CASRSDRGSTEAFF | TGCGCCAGCAGGTCGGACAGGGGGTCCACTGAAGCTTTCTTT
TRBD2 | - | TRBJ2-1 | TRBV19 | CASRRIAGGSIYEQFF | TGTGCCAGTAGAAGGATAGCGGGGGGTAGTATTTATGAGCAGTTCTTC
TRBD1 | - | TRBJ1-5 | TRBV18 | CASSPQGASGNQPQHF | TGTGCCAGCTCACCACAGGGGGCTAGTGGCAATCAGCCCCAGCATTTT
TRBD2 | - | TRBJ2-5 | TRBV5-4 | CASTLGSGVQETQYF | TGTGCCAGCACCCTAGGTAGCGGGGTTCAAGAGACCCAGTACTTC
- | - | TRBJ1-3 | TRBV18 | CASSPPSMRNTIYF | TGTGCCAGCTCACCACCATCAATGAGGAACACCATATATTTT
- | few | TRBJ1-3 | TRBV7-2 | CASSSQGSTGNTIYF | TGTGCCAGCAGCTCCCAGGGGAGTACTGGAAACACCATATATTTT
- | - | TRBJ1-6 | TRBV2 | CASCGGGGGSPLHF | TGTGCCAGCTGTGGGGGCGGGGGAGGTTCACCCCTCCACTTT
TRBD1 | - | TRBJ1-2 | TRBV6-5 | CASRGERGGYTF | TGTGCCTCCAGGGGGGAGAGAGGAGGCTACACCTTC
- | - | TRBJ1-5 | TRBV5-1 | CASSLGDINQPQHF | TGCGCCAGCAGCTTGGGGGACATTAATCAGCCCCAGCATTTT
- | - | TRBJ1-2 | TRBV7-2 | CASSPGMVANYGYTF | TGTGCCAGCAGCCCCGGTATGGTAGCTAACTATGGCTACACCTTC
- | - | TRBJ1-2 | TRBV6-5 | CASIVSIHGYTF | TGTGCCAGCATAGTGAGTATACATGGCTACACCTTC
- | - | TRBJ1-2 | TRBV30 | CAWSAEGRDGYTF | TGTGCCTGGAGTGCGGAAGGGAGGGATGGCTACACCTTC
- | - | TRBJ1-1 | TRBV7-3 | CASSSQQGAGAFF | TGTGCCAGCAGCTCCCAACAGGGCGCGGGAGCTTTCTTT
- | - | TRBJ2-5 | TRBV29-1 | CSGLRGSGRAETQYF | TGCAGCGGCCTCAGGGGAAGCGGTCGTGCCGAGACCCAGTACTTC
- | - | TRBJ1-1 | TRBV20-1 | CSISRNTEAFF | TGCAGTATTAGCCGGAACACTGAAGCTTTCTTT
- | - | TRBJ1-2 | TRBV7-8 | CASSLNSYGYTF | TGTGCCAGCAGCTTAAACAGTTATGGCTACACCTTC
TRBD1 | once | TRBJ2-7 | TRBV29-1 | CSATGTEAYEQYF | TGCAGCGCAACCGGGACAGAAGCCTACGAGCAGTACTTC
TRBD1 | - | TRBJ1-1 | TRBV18 | CASCRDQGAGEAFF | TGTGCCAGCTGCCGAGATCAGGGGGCGGGTGAAGCTTTCTTT
- | - | TRBJ1-6 | TRBV25-1 | CASSFRGVRSPLHF | TGTGCCAGCAGCTTCAGGGGTGTTCGTTCACCCCTCCACTTT
- | - | TRBJ1-3 | TRBV7-3 | CASSPRGAAGNTIYF | TGTGCCAGCAGCCCCCGTGGGGCAGCGGGAAACACCATATATTTT
- | - | TRBJ1-4 | TRBV15 | CATSRGFGGATNEKLFF | TGTGCCACCAGCAGGGGCTTTGGGGGGGCCACTAATGAAAAACTGTTTTTT
TRBD2 | - | TRBJ2-3 | TRBV5-1 | CASSLVAGGSTDTQYF | TGCGCCAGCAGCTTGGTGGCGGGGGGAAGCACAGATACGCAGTATTTT
- | - | TRBJ1-5 | TRBV5-5 | CASSPQGFSNQPQHF | TGTGCCAGCAGCCCCCAGGGCTTTAGCAATCAGCCCCAGCATTTT
- | - | TRBJ1-1 | TRBV4-2 | CASRGGDTEAFF | TGTGCCAGCAGGGGGGGAGACACTGAAGCTTTCTTT
- | - | TRBJ2-5 | TRBV6-5 | CASRRGETQYF | TGTGCCAGCCGACGGGGAGAGACCCAGTACTTC
TRBD1 | - | TRBJ1-2 | TRBV3-1/TRBV3-2 | CASSQAGTGGGYTF | TGTGCCAGCAGCCAAGCCGGGACAGGGGGCGGCTACACCTTC
TRBD1 | - | TRBJ1-4 | TRBV10-1 | CASIRDRDGSNEKLFF | TGCGCCAGCATTCGCGACAGGGACGGTAGTAATGAAAAACTGTTTTTT
TRBD1 | - | TRBJ1-5 | TRBV12-5 | CASALDRAQPQHF | TGTGCTAGTGCCCTCGACAGGGCCCAGCCCCAGCATTTT
- | - | TRBJ2-7 | TRBV5-1 | CASSYSDRGEQYF | TGCGCCAGCAGCTATTCTGATCGGGGGGAGCAGTACTTC
- | - | TRBJ1-1 | TRBV7-2 | CASSIYKRGTEAFF | TGTGCCAGCAGCATTTACAAACGGGGTACTGAAGCTTTCTTT
TRBD1 | - | TRBJ1-5 | TRBV24-1 | CATSDPGQGATGPQHF | TGTGCCACCAGTGACCCGGGACAGGGGGCTACAGGGCCCCAGCATTTT
TRBD1 | - | TRBJ1-3 | TRBV6-1 | CASSEEGQGAGNTIYF | TGTGCCAGCAGTGAGGAAGGACAGGGGGCTGGAAACACCATATATTTT
TRBD1 | - | TRBJ1-2 | TRBV7-8 | CASSQLGQGDYGYTF | TGTGCCAGCAGCCAACTGGGACAGGGGGACTATGGCTACACCTTC
TRBD1 | once | TRBJ2-7 | TRBV6-5 | CASMDRDLLYEQYF | TGTGCCAGCATGGACAGGGACCTTCTCTACGAGCAGTACTTC
TRBD1 | - | TRBJ2-1 | TRBV9 | CASSVGDRGNYNEQFF | TGTGCCAGCAGCGTAGGTGACAGGGGTAACTACAATGAGCAGTTCTTC
TRBD1 | - | TRBJ1-6 | TRBV6-2/TRBV6-3 | CASSYTEPGQNSPLHF | TGTGCCAGCAGTTATACCGAGCCGGGACAGAATTCACCCCTCCACTTT
TRBD1 | - | TRBJ2-1 | TRBV5-1 | CASSSGQGAYNEQFF | TGCGCCAGCAGCTCGGGACAGGGGGCCTACAATGAGCAGTTCTTC